Below, one T cell receptor (beta chain) is given with its context. Its specificity is not known. A read error is possible here, since a much larger clone lies one base away. Amplification of the TCR beta CDR3 regions used RNA transcripts (as template). Second-round multiplex PCR came after a first-round RT-PCR that employed HTBI primers. MiXCR was run by TCRdb on the multiplex PCR reads, yielding one entry per CDR3 protein. Altogether 500,000 to 800,000 distinct CDR3 sequences are present, about 41% being singletons, with the ten largest covering under 3.5%. The sample belongs to a study of Graves' ophthalmopathy and Graves' hyperthyroidism. General study points: Detected in blood as well were most expanded thyroid clonotypes with frequency above 0.001.

The sequence was obtained from an adult man with Graves' ophthalmopathy. The sequenced sample was peripheral blood.

CDR3 loop: CASSEGGTACGYTF. In nucleotides, the CDR3 is TGTGCCAGCAGTGAAGGAGGGACAGCCTGTGGCTACACCTTC. The genes are TRBV6-6 and TRBJ1-2; TRBD1 agrees at 7 bases. The CDR3 totals 14 residues. From germline, CDR1 is MNHNY and CDR2 SVGAGI (reference sequence). V was clipped by 5 bases and J by 7 bases; unmatched bases: 10.